This T cell receptor (beta chain) appears in the sequencing data of a study of shared clonotypes between healthy human individuals. Sequencing used immunoSEQ multiplex PCR; TCRdb keeps in-frame clones, though not all of them. This sample has about 2.4 million clones, with 90% to 95% found just once. The material sequenced was naive CD4+ T cells from PBMCs. Subset denoted: CD45RA+ positively selected. This receptor was obtained from a man between 18 and 35 years old in good health. Some clones in this sample may be carry-over from other donors' samples.

The CDR3 nucleotides are TGTGCCTCTGGCGGACAGGTTTATGGCTACACCTTC. Its translation: CASGGQVYGYTF. J is TRBJ1-2 and V is TRBV10-3, with TRBD1 identical over 7 bases. Germline V gene sequence: CDR1 ENHRY, CDR2 SYGVKD. V lost 11 bases and J lost 5; bases outside the gene matches: 8. This CDR3 region has 12 residues.